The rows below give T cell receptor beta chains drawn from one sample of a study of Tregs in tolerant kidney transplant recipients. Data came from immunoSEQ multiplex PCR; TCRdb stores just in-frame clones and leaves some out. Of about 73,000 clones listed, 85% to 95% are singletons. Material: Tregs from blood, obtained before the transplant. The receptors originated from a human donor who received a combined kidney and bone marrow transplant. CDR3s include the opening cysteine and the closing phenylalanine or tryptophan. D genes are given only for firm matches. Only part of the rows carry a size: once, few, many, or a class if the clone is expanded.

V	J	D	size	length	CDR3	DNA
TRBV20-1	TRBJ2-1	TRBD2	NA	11	CSAERELPQFF	TGCAGTGCCGAGCGGGAGTTGCCACAGTTCTTC
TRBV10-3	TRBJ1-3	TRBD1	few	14	CAITGTGAGNTIYF	TGTGCCATCACCGGGACAGGCGCGGGAAACACCATATATTTT
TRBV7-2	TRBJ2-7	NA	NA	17	CASSRTGGVRPLYEQYF	TGTGCCAGCAGCCGCACTGGGGGAGTCAGACCCCTCTACGAGCAGTACTTC
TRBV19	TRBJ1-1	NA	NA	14	CASSILGTVYGAFF	TGTGCCAGTAGTATTTTGGGAACTGTTTACGGAGCTTTCTTT
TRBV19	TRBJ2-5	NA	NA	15	CASSTPSPPRATQYF	TGTGCCAGTAGTACACCCAGCCCCCCACGGGCGACCCAGTACTTC
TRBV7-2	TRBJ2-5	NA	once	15	CASSLKSQGWETQYF	TGTGCCAGCAGCTTAAAATCCCAGGGTTGGGAGACCCAGTACTTC
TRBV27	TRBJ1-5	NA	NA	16	CASSFISQGHNQPQHF	TGTGCCAGCAGTTTCATCTCCCAGGGACACAATCAGCCCCAGCATTTT
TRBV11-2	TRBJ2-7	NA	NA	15	CASSFDSFKSYEQYF	TGTGCCAGCAGCTTCGATTCCTTCAAATCCTACGAGCAGTACTTC
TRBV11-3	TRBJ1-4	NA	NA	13	CASSFQEGEKLFF	TGTGCCAGCAGCTTCCAGGAGGGGGAAAAACTGTTTTTT
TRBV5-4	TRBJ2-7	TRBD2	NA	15	CASSGGTSGPHEQYF	TGTGCCAGCAGCGGTGGGACTAGCGGTCCCCACGAGCAGTACTTC
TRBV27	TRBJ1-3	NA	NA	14	CASSPTDRGNTIYF	TGTGCCAGCAGTCCCACGGACCGAGGAAACACCATATATTTT